The 9 T cell receptor beta chains listed next were all sequenced from one sample in a study of cytomegalovirus exposure and HLA in healthy donors. TCRdb keeps only in-frame clones here, not all; method: immunoSEQ multiplex PCR. Of 110,000 to 150,000 clones in the sample, about 95% were seen once. Sequencing was carried out using PBMCs. The source is a man younger than 35 in good health and CMV-seropositive.

The chain combines TRBV5-1 with TRBJ2-5; 7 bases fit TRBD1. Germline CDR1 SGHRS, CDR2 YFSETQ. The CDR3 is 15 amino acids. With 5 bases clipped from V and 1 base from J, the junction kept 8 bases outside the gene matches. The CDR3 loop is CASRPTGNTQETQYF. The CDR3, as DNA: TGCGCCAGCAGACCGACAGGGAATACCCAAGAGACCCAGTACTTC.

The chain couples TRBV28 to TRBJ2-1; D unclear. Germline CDR1 reads MDHEN; CDR2 reads SYDVKM. The V gene lost 3 bases and the J gene lost 7 bases, with 19 bases spanning the gap. The CDR3 is 16 residues long. The CDR3 DNA is TGTGCCAGCAGTTTCTATCGAGCGAGTAAGAGAAATGAGCAGTTCTTC. This codes for CASSFYRASKRNEQFF.

The CDR3 DNA is TGTGCCAGCCGCCTGAAAGACGGGCCCCTAGCGGGTTTCGGCAATGAGCAGTTCTTC. Translated, it gives CASRLKDGPLAGFGNEQFF. The chain recombines TRBV27 with TRBJ2-1; 8 bases are a match to TRBD2. The trim removed 8 bases at V and 6 bases at J, leaving 24 bases unmatched. The CDR3 length is 19 residues. The germline CDR1 and CDR2 sequences are MNHEY and SMNVEV (reference sequence).

The rearrangement links TRBV5-1 to TRBJ2-3; D uncertain. The CDR3 totals 14 residues. Trimming shortened V by 3 bases and J by 1 base, and 9 bases separated the two germline ends. The germline V gene encodes CDR1 SGHRS and CDR2 YFSETQ. The DNA of the CDR3 is TGCGCCAGCAGCTCAAAACACGGCACAGATACGCAGTATTTT. It translates to CASSSKHGTDTQYF.

This chain connects TRBV9 to TRBJ2-7; the match to TRBD2 covers 7 bases. The CDR3 spans 17 residues. Trimming cost V 4 bases and J 4 bases; bases outside gene matches: 17. Germline V gives CDR1 SGDLS, CDR2 YYNGEE. As DNA, the CDR3 is TGTGCCAGCAGCCGATCATCTAGCGGATATTCTCTTTACGAGCAGTACTTC. Amino acids: CASSRSSSGYSLYEQYF.

This clone has only one observation. The J gene is TRBJ1-2, the V gene TRBV5-1; D uncertain. Trimming left V 1 base short and J 7 bases short, with 11 bases between. Per germline, CDR1 SGHRS and CDR2 YFSETQ. The length of the CDR3 is 13 residues. The CDR3: CASSLFTAIGYTF. In nucleotides, the CDR3 is TGCGCCAGCAGCTTGTTTACCGCTATTGGCTACACCTTC.

The rearrangement joins TRBV20-1 to TRBJ2-5, with D unclear. V was cut by 6 bases and J by 0 bases, with 5 bases left in between. Germline values: CDR1 DFQATT, CDR2 SNEGSKA (reference sequence). The length of the CDR3 is 11 residues. CDR3 sequence reads: CSATHQETQYF. CDR3 bases: TGCAGTGCGACTCACCAAGAGACCCAGTACTTC.

This CDR3 reads CASSSLSSYEQYF. The DNA of the CDR3 is TGTGCCAGCAGTTCTCTAAGCTCCTACGAGCAGTACTTC. This sequence joins TRBV6-5 and TRBJ2-7, with D hard to call. This CDR3 has 13 residues. Germline lookup yields CDR1 MNHEY and CDR2 SVGAGI. V was shortened by 4 bases and J by 0 bases, with 7 bases between the two germline ends.

The gene calls are TRBV19 and TRBJ1-2; D unresolved. The CDR3 extends over 13 amino acids. Germline-derived CDR1 and CDR2 are LNHDA and SQIVND (reference sequence). Deletions cut 5 bases from V and 4 bases from J, with 11 bases between. The CDR3 here is CASSFRTAYGYTF. The CDR3 DNA follows: TGTGCCAGTAGTTTTAGAACAGCCTATGGCTACACCTTC.